This T cell receptor (beta chain) derives from a study of OX40 agonist ivuxolimab in advanced cancers. Looking at the study overall: It was ivuxolimab, an agonistic anti-OX40 (CD134) antibody, that patients were treated with. Ivuxolimab doses were 0.01, 0.1, 0.3, 1.5, 3 or 10 mg/kg every 2 weeks. A male proportion of 82.7% was recorded, with mean age 60 years and range about 20 to 90.

Study outcomes and limitations: In a subset of nonresponders, normalized T-cell clonal expansion was also low.

Measured with immunoSEQ multiplex PCR; TCRdb has only the in-frame clones, and not every one. This table has 96,000 or so clones, about four fifths appearing once. Trimming took off 4 bases at V and 5 bases at J, with 12 bases between the two ends. CDR3 length: 13 residues. The germline CDR1 and CDR2 sequences are SNHLY and FYNNEI. Worth noting for this clone: No antigen is known for it.

This TCR derives from an adult with an advanced solid tumor such as melanoma, head and neck, liver or kidney cancer. The input for sequencing was CD4+ or CD8+ T cells sorted from blood, taken in a trial of the OX40 agonist ivuxolimab. This rearrangement joins TRBV2 to TRBJ2-7; weak D call: TRBD1 (6 bases). The CDR3 here is CASSADRFDEQYF. CDR3 sequence (DNA): TGTGCCAGCAGTGCCGACAGGTTCGACGAGCAGTACTTC.